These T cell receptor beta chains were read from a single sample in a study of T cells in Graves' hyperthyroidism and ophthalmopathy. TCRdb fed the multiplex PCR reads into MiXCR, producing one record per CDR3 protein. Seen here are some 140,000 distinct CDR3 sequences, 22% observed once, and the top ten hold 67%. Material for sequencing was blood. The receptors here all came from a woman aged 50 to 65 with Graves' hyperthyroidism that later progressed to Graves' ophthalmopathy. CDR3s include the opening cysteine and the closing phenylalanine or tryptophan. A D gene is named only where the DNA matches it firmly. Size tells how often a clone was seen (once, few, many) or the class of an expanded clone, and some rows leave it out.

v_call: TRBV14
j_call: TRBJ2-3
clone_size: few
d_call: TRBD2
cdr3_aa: CASSQSLAGGTDTQYF
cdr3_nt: TGTGCCAGCAGCCAATCTCTAGCGGGAGGCACAGATACGCAGTATTTT

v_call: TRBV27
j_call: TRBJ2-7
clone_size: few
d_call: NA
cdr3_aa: CASSFSYKDYEQYF
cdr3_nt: TGTGCCAGCAGTTTCTCCTACAAAGACTACGAGCAGTACTTC

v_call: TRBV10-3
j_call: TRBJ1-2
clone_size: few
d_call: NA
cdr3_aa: CAISRDSSNYGYTF
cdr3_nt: TGTGCCATCAGTCGTGACAGCTCTAACTATGGCTACACCTTC

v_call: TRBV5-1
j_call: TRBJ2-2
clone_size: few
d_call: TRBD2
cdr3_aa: CASRPGLAGGWTGELFF
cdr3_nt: TGCGCCAGCAGGCCGGGACTAGCGGGAGGTTGGACCGGGGAGCTGTTTTTT

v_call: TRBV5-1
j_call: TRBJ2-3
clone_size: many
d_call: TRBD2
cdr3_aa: CASSLGLAGVRSDTQYF
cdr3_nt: TGCGCCAGCAGCTTAGGACTAGCGGGAGTGAGGTCAGATACGCAGTATTTT

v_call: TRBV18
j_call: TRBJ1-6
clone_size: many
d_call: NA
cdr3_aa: CASSDRRDRRGPLHF
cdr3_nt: TGTGCCAGCTCCGACCGGCGGGACCGCCGAGGCCCCCTCCACTTT

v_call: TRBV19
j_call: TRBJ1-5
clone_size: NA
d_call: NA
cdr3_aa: CASSSLGSSNQPQHF
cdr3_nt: TGTGCCAGTAGTTCCTTGGGGAGTAGCAATCAGCCCCAGCATTTT

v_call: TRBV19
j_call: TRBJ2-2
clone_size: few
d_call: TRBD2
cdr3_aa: CASVGLAGGLGTGELFF
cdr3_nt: TGTGCCAGCGTCGGACTAGCGGGAGGGCTGGGAACCGGGGAGCTGTTTTTT

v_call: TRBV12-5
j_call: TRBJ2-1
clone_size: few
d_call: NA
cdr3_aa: CASGLTTSYNEQFF
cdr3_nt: TGTGCTAGTGGTTTGACTACTAGCTATAATGAGCAGTTCTTC

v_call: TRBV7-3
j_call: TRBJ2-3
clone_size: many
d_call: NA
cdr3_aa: CASSAGLPTDTQYF
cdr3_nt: TGTGCCAGCAGCGCAGGACTACCCACAGATACGCAGTATTTT

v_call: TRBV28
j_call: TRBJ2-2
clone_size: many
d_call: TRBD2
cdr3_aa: CASSLGGGFSTGELFF
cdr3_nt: TGTGCCAGCAGCCTGGGGGGGGGATTCAGCACCGGGGAGCTGTTTTTT

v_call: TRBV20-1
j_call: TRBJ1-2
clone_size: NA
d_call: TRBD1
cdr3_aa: CSARAGQGYGYTF
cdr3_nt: TGCAGTGCTCGAGCGGGACAGGGGTATGGCTACACCTTC

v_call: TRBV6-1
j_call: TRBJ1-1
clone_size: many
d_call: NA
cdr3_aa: CASSYTVGIGAFF
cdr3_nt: TGTGCCAGCAGTTACACGGTCGGCATTGGGGCTTTCTTT

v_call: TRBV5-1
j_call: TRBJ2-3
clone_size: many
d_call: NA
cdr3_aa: CASSLRGETDTQYF
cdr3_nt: TGCGCCAGCAGCTTGCGGGGAGAAACAGATACGCAGTATTTT

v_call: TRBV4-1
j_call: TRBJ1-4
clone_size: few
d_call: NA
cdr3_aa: CASSQVPPRGGAEKLFF
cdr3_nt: TGCGCCAGCAGCCAAGTCCCCCCGAGGGGTGGGGCTGAAAAACTGTTTTTT

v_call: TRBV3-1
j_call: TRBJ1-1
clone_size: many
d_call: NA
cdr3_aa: CASSQGRDLVMNTEAFF
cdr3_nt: TGTGCCAGCAGCCAAGGCAGGGACTTAGTAATGAACACTGAAGCTTTCTTT

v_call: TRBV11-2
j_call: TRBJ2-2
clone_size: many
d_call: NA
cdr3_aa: CASSPRPNTGELFF
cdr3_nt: TGTGCCAGCAGCCCTCGACCGAACACCGGGGAGCTGTTTTTT

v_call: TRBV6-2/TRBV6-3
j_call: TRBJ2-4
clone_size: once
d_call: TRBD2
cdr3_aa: CASRTHHGEAGTVKNIQYF
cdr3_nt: TGTGCCAGCAGGACCCACCACGGAGAAGCGGGAACCGTTAAAAACATTCAGTACTTC

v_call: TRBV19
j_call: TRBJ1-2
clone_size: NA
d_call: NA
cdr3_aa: CASRTDTSNGYTF
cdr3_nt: TGTGCCAGTAGAACCGACACCTCGAATGGCTACACCTTC

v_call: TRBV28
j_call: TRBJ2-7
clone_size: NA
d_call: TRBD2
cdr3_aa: CASSLLRGGYEQYF
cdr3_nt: TGTGCCAGCAGTTTATTGAGGGGAGGGTACGAGCAGTACTTC

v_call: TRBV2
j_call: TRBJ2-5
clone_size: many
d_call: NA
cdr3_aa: CASTATGETQYF
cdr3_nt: TGTGCCAGCACGGCCACGGGAGAGACCCAGTACTTC

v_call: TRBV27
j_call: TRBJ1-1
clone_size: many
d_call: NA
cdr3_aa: CASSHRVGYEAFF
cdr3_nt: TGTGCCAGCAGCCACAGGGTAGGTTATGAAGCTTTCTTT

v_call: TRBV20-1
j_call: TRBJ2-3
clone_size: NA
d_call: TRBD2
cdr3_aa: CSASQLAGDRTDTQYF
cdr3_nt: TGCAGTGCTAGCCAACTAGCGGGGGATCGCACAGATACGCAGTATTTT

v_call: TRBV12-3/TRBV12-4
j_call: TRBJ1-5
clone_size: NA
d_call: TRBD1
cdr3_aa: CASTDRGKQPQHF
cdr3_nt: TGTGCCAGCACAGACAGGGGTAAACAGCCCCAGCATTTT

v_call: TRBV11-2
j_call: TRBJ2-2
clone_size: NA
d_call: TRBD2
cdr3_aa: CASSPGGWEKNTGELFF
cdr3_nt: TGTGCCAGCAGCCCCGGGGGGTGGGAGAAGAACACCGGGGAGCTGTTTTTT

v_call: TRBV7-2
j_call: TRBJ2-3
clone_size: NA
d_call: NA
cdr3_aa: CASSIVPMGDSTDTQYF
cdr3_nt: TGTGCCAGCAGTATCGTACCCATGGGGGATAGCACAGATACGCAGTATTTT

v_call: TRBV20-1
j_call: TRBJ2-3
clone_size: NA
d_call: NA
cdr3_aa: CSTSASTDTQYF
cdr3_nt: TGCAGTACCTCCGCCAGCACAGATACGCAGTATTTT

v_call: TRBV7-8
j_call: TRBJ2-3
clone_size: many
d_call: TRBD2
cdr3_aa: CASSFPGTSEKRATDTQYF
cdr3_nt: TGTGCCAGCAGCTTTCCGGGGACTAGCGAAAAGAGAGCTACAGATACGCAGTATTTT

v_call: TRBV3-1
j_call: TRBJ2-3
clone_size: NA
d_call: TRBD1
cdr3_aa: CASSHPDRGNTDTQYF
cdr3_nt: TGTGCCAGCAGCCACCCCGACAGGGGGAACACAGATACGCAGTATTTT

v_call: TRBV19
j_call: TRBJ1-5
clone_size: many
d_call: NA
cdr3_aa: CASKDQGPGNQPQHF
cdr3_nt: TGTGCCAGTAAGGATCAGGGTCCGGGCAATCAGCCCCAGCATTTT

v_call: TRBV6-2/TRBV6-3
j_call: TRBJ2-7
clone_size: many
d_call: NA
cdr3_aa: CASRIPTDYEQYF
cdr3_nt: TGTGCCAGCAGGATCCCGACAGACTACGAGCAGTACTTC

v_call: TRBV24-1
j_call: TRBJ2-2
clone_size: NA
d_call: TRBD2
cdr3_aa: CATKTSGDTGELFF
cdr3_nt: TGTGCCACGAAGACTAGCGGGGACACCGGGGAGCTGTTTTTT

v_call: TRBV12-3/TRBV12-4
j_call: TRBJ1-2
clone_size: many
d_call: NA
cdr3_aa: CASSLQAELNYGYTF
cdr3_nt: TGTGCCAGCAGTTTACAGGCAGAGCTGAACTATGGCTACACCTTC

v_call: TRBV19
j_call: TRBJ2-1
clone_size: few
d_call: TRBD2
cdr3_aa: CASRGGLAGGTYNEQFF
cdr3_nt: TGTGCCAGTAGGGGCGGACTAGCGGGAGGCACCTACAATGAGCAGTTCTTC

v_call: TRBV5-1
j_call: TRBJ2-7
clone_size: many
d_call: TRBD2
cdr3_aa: CASSSIPLAGGGEQYF
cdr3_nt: TGCGCCAGCAGTTCAATTCCGCTAGCGGGAGGGGGAGAGCAGTACTTC

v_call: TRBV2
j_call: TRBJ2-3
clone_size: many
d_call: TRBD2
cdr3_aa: CASSEAVAGGGTQYF
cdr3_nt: TGTGCCAGCAGTGAGGCGGTAGCGGGAGGAGGTACGCAGTATTTT

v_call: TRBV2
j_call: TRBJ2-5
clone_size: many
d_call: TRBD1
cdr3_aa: CASSEGGQLWETQYF
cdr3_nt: TGTGCCAGCAGTGAAGGGGGACAGTTGTGGGAGACCCAGTACTTC

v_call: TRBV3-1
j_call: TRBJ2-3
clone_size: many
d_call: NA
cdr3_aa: CASSQATDTQYF
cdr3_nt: TGTGCCAGCAGCCAAGCCACAGATACGCAGTATTTT

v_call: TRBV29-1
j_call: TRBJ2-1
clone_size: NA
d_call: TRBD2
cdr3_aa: CSASGTSGTRGSYNEQFF
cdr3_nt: TGCAGCGCCTCCGGGACTAGCGGGACCAGGGGCTCCTACAATGAGCAGTTCTTC

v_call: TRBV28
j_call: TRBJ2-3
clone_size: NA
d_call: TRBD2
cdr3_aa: CASHEGASGRAPTDTQYF
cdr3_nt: TGTGCCAGCCACGAGGGGGCTAGCGGGAGGGCCCCAACAGATACGCAGTATTTT

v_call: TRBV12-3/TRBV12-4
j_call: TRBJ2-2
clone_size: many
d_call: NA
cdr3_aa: CASSPLRGTGELFF
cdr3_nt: TGTGCCAGCAGCCCACTGAGGGGGACCGGGGAGCTGTTTTTT

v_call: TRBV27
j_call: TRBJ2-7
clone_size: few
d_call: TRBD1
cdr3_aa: CASSFQGTGNYEQYF
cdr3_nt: TGTGCCAGCAGTTTCCAAGGGACAGGGAACTACGAGCAGTACTTC

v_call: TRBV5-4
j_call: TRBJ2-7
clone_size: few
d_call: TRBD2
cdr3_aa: CASSSRLAGGYEQYF
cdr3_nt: TGTGCCAGCAGCTCCAGACTAGCGGGAGGTTACGAGCAGTACTTC

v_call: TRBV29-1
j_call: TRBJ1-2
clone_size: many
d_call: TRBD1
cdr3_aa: CSVVSGGAGYGYTF
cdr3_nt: TGCAGCGTTGTTTCAGGGGGCGCGGGCTATGGCTACACCTTC

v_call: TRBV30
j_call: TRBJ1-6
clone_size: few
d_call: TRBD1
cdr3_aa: CAWGQGWTYNSPLHF
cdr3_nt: TGTGCCTGGGGACAGGGGTGGACCTATAATTCACCCCTCCACTTT

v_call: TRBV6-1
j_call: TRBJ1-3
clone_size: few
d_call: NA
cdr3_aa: CASSEEDRGNTIYF
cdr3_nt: TGTGCCAGCAGTGAAGAGGACAGAGGAAACACCATATATTTT

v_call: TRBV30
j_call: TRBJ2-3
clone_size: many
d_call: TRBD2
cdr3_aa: CAWSVRTSGRNSDTQYF
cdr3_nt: TGTGCCTGGAGTGTACGGACTAGCGGGAGGAACTCAGATACGCAGTATTTT

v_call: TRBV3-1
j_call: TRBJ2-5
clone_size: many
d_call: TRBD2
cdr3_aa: CASSQVRGRAAKTQYF
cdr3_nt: TGTGCCAGCAGCCAAGTCCGCGGGAGGGCCGCGAAGACCCAGTACTTC

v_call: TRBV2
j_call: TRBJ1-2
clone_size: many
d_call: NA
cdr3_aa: CASSDPHEGGYTF
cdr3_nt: TGTGCCAGCAGTGACCCCCACGAGGGGGGCTACACCTTC

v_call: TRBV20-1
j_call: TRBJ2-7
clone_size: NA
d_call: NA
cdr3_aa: CSARDSSDRSYEQYF
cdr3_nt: TGCAGTGCTAGAGATTCCTCCGACAGATCATACGAGCAGTACTTC

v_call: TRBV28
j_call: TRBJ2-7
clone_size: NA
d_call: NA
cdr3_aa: CASSRNEQYF
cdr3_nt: TGTGCCAGCAGTCGAAACGAGCAGTACTTC

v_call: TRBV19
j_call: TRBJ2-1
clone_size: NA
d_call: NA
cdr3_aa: CASSTRDKAYNEQFF
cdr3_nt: TGTGCCAGTAGTACCCGGGACAAGGCCTACAATGAGCAGTTCTTC

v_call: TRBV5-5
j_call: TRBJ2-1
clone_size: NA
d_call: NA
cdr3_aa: CASSLGGNTRVDEQFF
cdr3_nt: TGTGCCAGCAGCTTGGGCGGGAATACGAGGGTCGATGAGCAGTTCTTC